The rows below give T cell receptor beta chains drawn from one sample of a study of T cell responses to AZD1222 COVID-19 vaccine. The table came from immunoSEQ multiplex PCR; TCRdb's copy has only in-frame clones and leaves some out. The table includes about 140,000 clones, more than 90% detected once. Sequencing was performed on peripheral blood, taken on day 0 of AZD1222 vaccination. The receptors here all came from an adult in good health. CDR3s include the opening cysteine and the closing phenylalanine or tryptophan. Fields, in order: D gene, V gene, J gene, CDR3 length, clone size, CDR3 DNA, CDR3 protein. A D gene is named only where the DNA matches it firmly. A clone size is listed for some rows: how often the clone was seen (once, few, many), or a class if it is expanded.

TRBD2	TRBV20-1	TRBJ2-1	10	-	TGCAGTGCTCTGGGACTATATCAGTTCTTC	CSALGLYQFF
-	TRBV20-1	TRBJ2-3	11	-	TGCAGTGCCCAATACCCAGATACGCAGTATTTT	CSAQYPDTQYF
TRBD1	TRBV5-1	TRBJ1-5	15	-	TGCGCCAGCAGCTTTTCAGGGGGCATCGATCAGCCCCAGCATTTT	CASSFSGGIDQPQHF
-	TRBV4-2	TRBJ1-1	15	-	TGTGCCAGCAGCCTCATAGTTGGGGGGCGCACTGAAGCTTTCTTT	CASSLIVGGRTEAFF
-	TRBV19	TRBJ2-7	16	-	TGTGCCAGTAGTCCCTTTTTTGGGGGGAGTCGGTACGAGCAGTACTTC	CASSPFFGGSRYEQYF
-	TRBV5-1	TRBJ1-1	15	-	TGCGCCAGCAGCTTAAACCTAAACGACGGGACTGAAGCTTTCTTT	CASSLNLNDGTEAFF
-	TRBV5-4	TRBJ1-2	16	-	TGTGCCAGCAGCCCCGAGGGGCGGTGGACTAACTATGGCTACACCTTC	CASSPEGRWTNYGYTF
-	TRBV19	TRBJ2-2	14	once	TGTGCCAGTAAGAAGGCCGAAGGGCCCGGGGAGCTGTTTTTT	CASKKAEGPGELFF
-	TRBV9	TRBJ1-4	16	-	TGTGCCAGCAGCGTAACGGGGTTTGCAACTAATGAAAAACTGTTTTTT	CASSVTGFATNEKLFF
-	TRBV29-1	TRBJ1-1	12	-	TGCAGCGCTCCGATGCCGCCCACTGAAGCTTTCTTT	CSAPMPPTEAFF
TRBD1	TRBV23-1	TRBJ1-1	17	once	TGCGCCAGCAGTCATTCTCAGGGGGAGGAGATGAACACTGAAGCTTTCTTT	CASSHSQGEEMNTEAFF
TRBD1	TRBV15	TRBJ1-2	14	-	TGTGCCACCAGCACCCCAGGGACAGGGCATGGCTACACCTTC	CATSTPGTGHGYTF
-	TRBV5-1	TRBJ2-5	13	-	TGCGCCAGCAGCTCAATGGTCCGGGAGACCCAGTACTTC	CASSSMVRETQYF
TRBD1	TRBV3-1/TRBV3-2	TRBJ1-4	14	-	TGTGCCAGCAGCCGGAAAGACAGGGATGAAAAACTGTTTTTT	CASSRKDRDEKLFF
TRBD2	TRBV18	TRBJ2-2	19	-	TGTGCCAGCTCACCTATAGGACTAGCGGGAGGGCCGAACACCGGGGAGCTGTTTTTT	CASSPIGLAGGPNTGELFF
-	TRBV5-6	TRBJ1-2	15	-	TGTGCCAGCAGCTCAGACACCGGCCTCAACTATGGCTACACCTTC	CASSSDTGLNYGYTF
-	TRBV9	TRBJ2-1	13	-	TGTGCCAGCAGCCTAGGGGCTCGGAATGAGCAGTTCTTC	CASSLGARNEQFF
-	TRBV3-1/TRBV3-2	TRBJ2-1	16	few	TGTGCCAGCAGCCAAGAATACGCGGGGGCGTACAATGAGCAGTTCTTC	CASSQEYAGAYNEQFF
-	TRBV7-8	TRBJ1-5	18	-	TGTGCCAGCAGCCTCCATTTGAGCCGAGGGTCGCGCTCTCAGCCCCAGCATTTT	CASSLHLSRGSRSQPQHF
-	TRBV12-1	TRBJ2-1	15	-	TGTGCCAGCAGCTTTGTGGCGGGAGGGCCGGATGAGCAGTTCTTC	CASSFVAGGPDEQFF
-	TRBV19	TRBJ1-3	16	-	TGTGCCAGTAGTATATACTCTGGAGTTTCAGGAAACACCATATATTTT	CASSIYSGVSGNTIYF
-	TRBV28	TRBJ2-1	15	-	TGTGCCAGCCTGCAGGGAATGGGGACTTACAATGAGCAGTTCTTC	CASLQGMGTYNEQFF
-	TRBV20-1	TRBJ1-2	11	-	TGCAGTGCCGGGGGGGACTATGGCTACACCTTC	CSAGGDYGYTF
-	TRBV7-2	TRBJ2-7	16	-	TGTGCCAGCACTTCGAAACGGTCTGTAGCTGGGAACGAGCAGTACTTC	CASTSKRSVAGNEQYF
-	TRBV20-1	TRBJ1-1	14	-	TGCAGTGCTAGTCGTCCGGGTGCGAACACTGAAGCTTTCTTT	CSASRPGANTEAFF
TRBD2	TRBV6-5	TRBJ2-1	15	-	TGTGCCAGCATTAGAGGGACTAGCGGGAGAAGTGAGCAGTTCTTC	CASIRGTSGRSEQFF
-	TRBV12-1	TRBJ2-1	16	-	TGTGCCAGCAGCCGCTGCGAGCGGGACTCATACAATGAGCAGTTCTTC	CASSRCERDSYNEQFF
TRBD2	TRBV7-8	TRBJ2-1	15	few	TGTGCCAGCAGCCCCGGGACTAGCCGATACAATGAGCAGTTCTTC	CASSPGTSRYNEQFF
-	TRBV11-1	TRBJ1-1	15	-	TGTGCCAGCAGCTTAGATCGGGGAGCGAACACTGAAGCTTTCTTT	CASSLDRGANTEAFF
-	TRBV7-2	TRBJ2-1	16	-	TGTGCCAGCAGCCCCGCGGTAGGCCGAATTGATCCTGAGCAGTTCTTC	CASSPAVGRIDPEQFF
-	TRBV21-1	TRBJ2-7	11	few	TGTGCCAGGGGACGCCTTTACGAGCAGTACTTC	CARGRLYEQYF
-	TRBV6-5	TRBJ1-5	15	-	TGTGCCAGCAGTAAGAGACCGTATAGCAATCAGCCCCAGCATTTT	CASSKRPYSNQPQHF
-	TRBV29-1	TRBJ1-3	14	-	TGCAGCGTTGTTTCGAGGGATCTGGGAGACACCATATATTTT	CSVVSRDLGDTIYF
TRBD1	TRBV5-1	TRBJ2-3	15	-	TGCGCCAGCAGCCGGGGCACAGGGGTCACAGATACGCAGTATTTT	CASSRGTGVTDTQYF
TRBD2	TRBV20-1	TRBJ2-7	15	-	TGCAGTGCTAGTCCACTAGCGGAGGACTTATACGAGCAGTACTTC	CSASPLAEDLYEQYF
-	TRBV7-2	TRBJ1-6	12	-	TGTGCCAGCAGCTTAGTTCGGCCACCCCTCCACTTT	CASSLVRPPLHF
TRBD1	TRBV27	TRBJ2-5	16	-	TGTGCCAGCAGTTTCGCCCAGGACAGGGAACAAGAGACCCAGTACTTC	CASSFAQDREQETQYF
TRBD1	TRBV20-1	TRBJ1-5	16	-	TGCAGTGCTAGTCCCCCGGCAGGGGGGCTCAATCAGCCCCAGCATTTT	CSASPPAGGLNQPQHF
-	TRBV7-9	TRBJ1-5	16	-	TGTGCCAGCAGCTCCGTAGGGGCGCGGGGCAATCAGCCCCAGCATTTT	CASSSVGARGNQPQHF
TRBD1	TRBV30	TRBJ2-7	12	-	TGTGCCTGGGAAGGACAGGGCGACGAGCAGTACTTC	CAWEGQGDEQYF
-	TRBV7-2	TRBJ1-4	14	-	TGTGCCAGCAGCTTAAACAGGGAGCATGAAAAACTGTTTTTT	CASSLNREHEKLFF
-	TRBV10-2	TRBJ1-5	16	-	TGCGCCAGCAGTGGTCACAGGGCGAACCGCAATCAGCCCCAGCATTTT	CASSGHRANRNQPQHF
-	TRBV7-9	TRBJ1-2	15	-	TGTGCCAGCAGCTTAAAGGCAGGTCCTAACTATGGCTACACCTTC	CASSLKAGPNYGYTF
TRBD1	TRBV7-9	TRBJ1-2	15	-	TGTGCCAGCAGCGGAACGACAGGGGGGTACTATGGCTACACCTTC	CASSGTTGGYYGYTF
-	TRBV3-1/TRBV3-2	TRBJ1-2	16	-	TGTGCCAGCAGCCAAGGTGGAGGGGTTGATAACTATGGCTACACCTTC	CASSQGGGVDNYGYTF
-	TRBV6-5	TRBJ2-7	12	-	TGTGCCAGCAGTCGAGGACAAGTCGAGCAGTACTTC	CASSRGQVEQYF
-	TRBV5-5	TRBJ1-6	14	-	TGTGCCAGCACGTGGGGGGAGGGGAATTCACCCCTCCACTTT	CASTWGEGNSPLHF
-	TRBV15	TRBJ1-1	14	few	TGTGCCACCAGCAGAGAGCTAAGGAACACTGAAGCTTTCTTT	CATSRELRNTEAFF
TRBD2	TRBV6-5	TRBJ2-2	15	-	TGTGCCAGCGAGTGGGGGGAGGGGAACACCGGGGAGCTGTTTTTT	CASEWGEGNTGELFF
-	TRBV2	TRBJ1-3	14	-	TGTGCCAGCAGTGAGCCCCGTTCTGGAAACACCATATATTTT	CASSEPRSGNTIYF
TRBD1	TRBV28	TRBJ1-2	13	-	TGTGCCAGCAGTTTATCGACAGGGGCTGGCTACACCTTC	CASSLSTGAGYTF
TRBD1	TRBV24-1	TRBJ1-5	14	-	TGTGCCACCAGTGACTCGACAGGGGGTCAGCCCCAGCATTTT	CATSDSTGGQPQHF